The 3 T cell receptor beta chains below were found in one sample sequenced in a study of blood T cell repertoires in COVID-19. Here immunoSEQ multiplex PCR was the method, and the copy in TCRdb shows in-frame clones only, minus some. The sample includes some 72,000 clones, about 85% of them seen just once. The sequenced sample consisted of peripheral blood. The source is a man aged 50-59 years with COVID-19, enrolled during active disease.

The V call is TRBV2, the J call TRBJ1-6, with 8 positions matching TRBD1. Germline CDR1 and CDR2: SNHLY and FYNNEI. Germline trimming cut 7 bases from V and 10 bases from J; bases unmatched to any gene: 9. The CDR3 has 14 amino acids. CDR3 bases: TGTGCCAGCACCAGGGGGACAGGAGGCTCACCCCTCCACTTT. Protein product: CASTRGTGGSPLHF.

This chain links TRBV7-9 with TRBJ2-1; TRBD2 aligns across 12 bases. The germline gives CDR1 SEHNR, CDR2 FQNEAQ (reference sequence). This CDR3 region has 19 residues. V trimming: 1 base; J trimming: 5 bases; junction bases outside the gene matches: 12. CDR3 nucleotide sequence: TGTGCCAGCAGCTTAGTTGGGCTAGCGGGAGGGATTACAGACAATGAGCAGTTCTTC. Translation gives CASSLVGLAGGITDNEQFF.

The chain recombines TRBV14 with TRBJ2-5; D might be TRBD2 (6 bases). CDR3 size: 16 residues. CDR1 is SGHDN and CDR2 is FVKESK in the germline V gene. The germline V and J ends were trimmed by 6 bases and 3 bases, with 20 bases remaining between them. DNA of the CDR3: TGTGCCAGCAGTCCTGGGTTGGGGCGGGAAGAAGAGACCCAGTACTTC. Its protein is CASSPGLGREEETQYF.